What follows is one T cell receptor beta chain and its context. The CDR3 runs to 15 residues. V lost 1 base to trimming and J lost 3 bases, with 13 bases between them. Germline CDR1 is SGHNT and CDR2 is YYREEE (reference sequence). Original data processing: Estimated nucleated cell counts came from reference gene primer amplification. Sequenced by immunoSEQ multiplex PCR; TCRdb stores in-frame clones only, minus some. V and J calls and clone size come straight from that table; D and trimming were deduced from the DNA. The sample yields 55,000 to 80,000 clones, just under 85% seen once. The data originate from a study of blood T cell repertoires in COVID-19. Study as a whole: T cells, B-cell-depleted T cells, or PBMCs provided the cDNA or gDNA that served as material.

The sequenced material came from peripheral blood. The sequence was collected from a man in his 70s with acute or convalescent COVID-19. The chain recombines TRBV5-4 with TRBJ1-1, with D unclear. DNA for the CDR3: TGTGCCAGCAGCTTGTCTGGCGGAGCGGACACTGAAGCTTTCTTT. Translated: CASSLSGGADTEAFF.